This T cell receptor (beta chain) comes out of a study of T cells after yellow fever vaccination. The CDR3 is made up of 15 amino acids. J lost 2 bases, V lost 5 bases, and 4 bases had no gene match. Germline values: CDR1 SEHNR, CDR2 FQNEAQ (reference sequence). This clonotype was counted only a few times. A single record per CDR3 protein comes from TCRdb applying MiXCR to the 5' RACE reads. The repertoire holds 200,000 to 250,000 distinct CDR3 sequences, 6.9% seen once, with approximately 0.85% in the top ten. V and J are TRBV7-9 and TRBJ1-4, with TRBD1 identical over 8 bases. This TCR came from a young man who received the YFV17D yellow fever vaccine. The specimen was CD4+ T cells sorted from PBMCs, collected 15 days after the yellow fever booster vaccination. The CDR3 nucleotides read TGTGCCAGCAGCCCCTACAGGGGGACTAATGAAAAACTGTTTTTT. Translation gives CASSPYRGTNEKLFF. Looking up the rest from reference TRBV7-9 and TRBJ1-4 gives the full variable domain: DTGVSQNPRHKITKRGQNVTFRCDPISEHNRLYWYRQTLGQGPEFLTYFQNEAQLEKSRLLSDRFSAERPKGSFSTLEIQRTEQGDSAMYLCASSPYRGTNEKLFFGSGTQLSVL.